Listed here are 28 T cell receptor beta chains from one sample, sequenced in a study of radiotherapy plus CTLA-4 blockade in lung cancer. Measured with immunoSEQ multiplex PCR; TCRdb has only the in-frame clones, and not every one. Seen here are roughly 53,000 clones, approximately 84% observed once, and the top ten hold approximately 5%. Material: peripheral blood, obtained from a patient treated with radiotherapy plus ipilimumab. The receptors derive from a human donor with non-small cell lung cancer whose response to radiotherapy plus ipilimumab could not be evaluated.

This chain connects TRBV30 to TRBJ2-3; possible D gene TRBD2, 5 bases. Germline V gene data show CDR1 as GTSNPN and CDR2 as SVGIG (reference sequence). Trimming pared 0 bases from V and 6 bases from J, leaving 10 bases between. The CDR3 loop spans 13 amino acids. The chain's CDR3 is CAWSVILADTQYF. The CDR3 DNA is TGTGCCTGGAGTGTCATTTTAGCGGATACGCAGTATTTT.

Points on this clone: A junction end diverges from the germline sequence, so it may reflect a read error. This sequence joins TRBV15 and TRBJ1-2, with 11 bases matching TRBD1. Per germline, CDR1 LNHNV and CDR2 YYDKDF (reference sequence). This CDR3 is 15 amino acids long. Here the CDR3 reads CAASRAGTGGSSYTF. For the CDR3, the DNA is TGTGCCGCCAGCAGAGCCGGGACAGGGGGGAGTAGCTACACCTTC.

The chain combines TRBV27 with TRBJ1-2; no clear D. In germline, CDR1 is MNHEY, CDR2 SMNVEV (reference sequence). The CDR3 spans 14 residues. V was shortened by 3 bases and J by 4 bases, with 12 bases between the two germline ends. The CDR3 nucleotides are TGTGCCAGCAGTTTCCAGGACTTAGGCTATGGCTACACCTTC. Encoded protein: CASSFQDLGYGYTF.

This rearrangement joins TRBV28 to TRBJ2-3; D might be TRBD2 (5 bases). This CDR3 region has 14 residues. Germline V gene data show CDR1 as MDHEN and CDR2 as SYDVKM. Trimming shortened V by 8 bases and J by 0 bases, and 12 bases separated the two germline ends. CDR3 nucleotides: TGTGCCAGCGAGCGGATATCAAGCACAGATACGCAGTATTTT. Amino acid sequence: CASERISSTDTQYF.

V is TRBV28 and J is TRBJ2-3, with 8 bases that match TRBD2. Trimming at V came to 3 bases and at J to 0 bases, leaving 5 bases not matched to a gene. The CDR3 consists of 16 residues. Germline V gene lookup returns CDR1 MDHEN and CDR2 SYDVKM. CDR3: CASSFLGLESTDTQYF. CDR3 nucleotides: TGTGCCAGCAGTTTTTTGGGACTAGAAAGCACAGATACGCAGTATTTT.

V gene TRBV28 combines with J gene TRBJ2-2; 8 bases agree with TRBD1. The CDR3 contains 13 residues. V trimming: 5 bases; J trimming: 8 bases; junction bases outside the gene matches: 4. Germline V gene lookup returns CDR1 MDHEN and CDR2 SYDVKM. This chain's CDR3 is CASSRRQGGELFF. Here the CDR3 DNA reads TGTGCCAGCAGTCGCCGACAGGGGGGGGAGCTGTTTTTT.

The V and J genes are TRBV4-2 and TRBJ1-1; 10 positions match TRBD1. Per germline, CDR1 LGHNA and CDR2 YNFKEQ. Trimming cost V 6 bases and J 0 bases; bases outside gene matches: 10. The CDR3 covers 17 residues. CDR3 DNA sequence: TGTGCCAGCAGTCGGCGGGGGACAGGGGACATGAACACTGAAGCTTTCTTT. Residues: CASSRRGTGDMNTEAFF.

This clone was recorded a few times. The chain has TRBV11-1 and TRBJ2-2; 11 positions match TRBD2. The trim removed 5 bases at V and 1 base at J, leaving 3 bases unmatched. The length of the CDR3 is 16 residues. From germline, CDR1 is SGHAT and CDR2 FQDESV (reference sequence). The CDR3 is CASSPGLAGNTGELFF. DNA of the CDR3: TGTGCCAGCAGCCCAGGACTAGCGGGGAACACCGGGGAGCTGTTTTTT.

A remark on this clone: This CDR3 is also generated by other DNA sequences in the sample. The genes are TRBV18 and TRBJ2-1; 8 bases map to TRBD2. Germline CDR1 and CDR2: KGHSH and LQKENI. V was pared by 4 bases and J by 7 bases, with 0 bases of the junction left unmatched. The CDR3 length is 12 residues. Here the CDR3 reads CASSLAGNEQFF. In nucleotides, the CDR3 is TGTGCCAGCTCACTAGCGGGGAATGAGCAGTTCTTC.

The CDR3 reads CASSAGTDYGYTF. The CDR3 DNA reads as TGTGCCAGCAGTGCCGGGACAGACTATGGCTACACCTTC. This rearrangement joins TRBV28 to TRBJ1-2; 7 nucleotides align to TRBD1. CDR3 length: 13 residues. The V gene's germline CDR1 is MDHEN and CDR2 SYDVKM. Losses at the gene ends were 5 bases for V and 3 bases for J; bases not matched to a gene: 3.

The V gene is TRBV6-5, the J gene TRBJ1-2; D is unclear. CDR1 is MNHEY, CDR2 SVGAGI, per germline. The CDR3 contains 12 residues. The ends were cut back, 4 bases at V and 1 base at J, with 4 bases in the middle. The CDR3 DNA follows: TGTGCCAGCAGTTTAAATAACTATGGCTACACCTTC. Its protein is CASSLNNYGYTF.

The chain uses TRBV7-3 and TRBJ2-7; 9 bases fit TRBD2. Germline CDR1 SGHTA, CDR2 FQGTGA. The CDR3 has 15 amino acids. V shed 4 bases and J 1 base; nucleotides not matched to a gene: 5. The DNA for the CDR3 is TGTGCCAGCAGCTCGACTAGCGGAGGATCCTACGAGCAGTACTTC. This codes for CASSSTSGGSYEQYF.

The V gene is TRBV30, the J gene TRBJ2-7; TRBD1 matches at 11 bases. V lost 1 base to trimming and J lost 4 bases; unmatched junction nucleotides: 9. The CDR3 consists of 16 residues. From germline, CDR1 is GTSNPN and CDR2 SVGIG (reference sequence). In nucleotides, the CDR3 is TGTGCCTGGAGTGACCCCGGACAGGGGGCTTTTTACGAGCAGTACTTC. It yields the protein CAWSDPGQGAFYEQYF.

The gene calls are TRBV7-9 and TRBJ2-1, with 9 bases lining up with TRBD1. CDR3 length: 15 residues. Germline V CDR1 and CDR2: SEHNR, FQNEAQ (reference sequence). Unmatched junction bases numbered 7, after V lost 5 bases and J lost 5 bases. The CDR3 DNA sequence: TGTGCCAGCAGCCTTGACAGGGGGAACAACAATGAGCAGTTCTTC. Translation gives CASSLDRGNNNEQFF.

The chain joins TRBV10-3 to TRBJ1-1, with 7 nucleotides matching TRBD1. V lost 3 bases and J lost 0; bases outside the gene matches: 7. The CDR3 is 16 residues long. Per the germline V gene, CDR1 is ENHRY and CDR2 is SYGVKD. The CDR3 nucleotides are TGTGCCATCAGTGAAGTCAGGGGGGCTATGAACACTGAAGCTTTCTTT. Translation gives CAISEVRGAMNTEAFF.

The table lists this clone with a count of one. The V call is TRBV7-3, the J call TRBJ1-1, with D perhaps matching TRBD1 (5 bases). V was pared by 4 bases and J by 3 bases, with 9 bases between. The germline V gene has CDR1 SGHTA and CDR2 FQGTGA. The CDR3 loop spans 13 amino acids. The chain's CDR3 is CASSSAGDTEAFF. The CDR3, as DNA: TGTGCCAGCAGCTCCGCGGGGGACACTGAAGCTTTCTTT.

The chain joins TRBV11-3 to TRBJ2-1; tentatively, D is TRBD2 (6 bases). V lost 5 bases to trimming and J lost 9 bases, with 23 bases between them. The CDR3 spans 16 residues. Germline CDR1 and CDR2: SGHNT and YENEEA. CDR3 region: CASSPRYRRESSEQFF. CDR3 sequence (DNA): TGTGCCAGCAGCCCGAGATACCGGCGGGAATCAAGTGAGCAGTTCTTC.

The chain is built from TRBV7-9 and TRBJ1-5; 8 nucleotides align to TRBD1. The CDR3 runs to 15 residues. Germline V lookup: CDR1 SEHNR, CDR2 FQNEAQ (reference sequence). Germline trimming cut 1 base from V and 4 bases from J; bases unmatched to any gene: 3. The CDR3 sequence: CASSLGDRGNQPQHF. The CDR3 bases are TGTGCCAGCAGCTTAGGAGACAGGGGAAATCAGCCCCAGCATTTT.

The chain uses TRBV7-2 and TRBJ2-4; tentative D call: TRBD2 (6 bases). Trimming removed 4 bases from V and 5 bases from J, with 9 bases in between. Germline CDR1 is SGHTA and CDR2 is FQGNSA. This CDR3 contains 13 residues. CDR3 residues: CASSYPGENIQYF. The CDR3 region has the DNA TGTGCCAGCAGCTACCCGGGGGAAAACATTCAGTACTTC.

CDR3 amino acids: CASSQGGRAYNEQFF. CDR3 coding DNA: TGCGCCAGCAGCCAAGGCGGGAGGGCCTACAATGAGCAGTTCTTC. The chain has TRBV4-1 and TRBJ2-1, with TRBD2 identical over 9 bases. V shed 1 base and J 2 bases; nucleotides not matched to a gene: 0. There are 15 residues in the CDR3. Germline CDR1 and CDR2: MGHRA and YSYEKL.

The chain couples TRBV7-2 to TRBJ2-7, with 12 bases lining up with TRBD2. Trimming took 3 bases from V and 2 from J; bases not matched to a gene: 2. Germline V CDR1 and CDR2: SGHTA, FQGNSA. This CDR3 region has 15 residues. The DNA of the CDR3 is TGTGCCAGCAGCTTCGGACTAGCGGGGACCTACGAGCAGTACTTC. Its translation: CASSFGLAGTYEQYF.

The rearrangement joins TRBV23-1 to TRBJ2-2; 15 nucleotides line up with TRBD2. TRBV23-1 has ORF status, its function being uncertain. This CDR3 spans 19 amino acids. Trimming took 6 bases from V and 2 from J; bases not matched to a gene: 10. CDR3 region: CASSPGGTSGRRNTGELFF. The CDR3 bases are TGCGCCAGCAGCCCCGGGGGGACTAGCGGGAGGAGAAACACCGGGGAGCTGTTTTTT.

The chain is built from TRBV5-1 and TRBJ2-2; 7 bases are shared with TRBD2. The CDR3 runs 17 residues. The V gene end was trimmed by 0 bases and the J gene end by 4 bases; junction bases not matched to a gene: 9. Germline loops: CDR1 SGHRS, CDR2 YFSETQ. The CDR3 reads CASSLVGGSSGTGELFF. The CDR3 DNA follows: TGCGCCAGCAGCTTGGTAGGCGGGAGTTCGGGCACCGGGGAGCTGTTTTTT.

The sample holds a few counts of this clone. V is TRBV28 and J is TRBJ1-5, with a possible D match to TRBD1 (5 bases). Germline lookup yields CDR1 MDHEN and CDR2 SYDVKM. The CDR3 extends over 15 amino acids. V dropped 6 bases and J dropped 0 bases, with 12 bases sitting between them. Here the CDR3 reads CASRDSFYSNQPQHF. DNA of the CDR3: TGTGCCAGCAGAGACAGCTTCTATAGCAATCAGCCCCAGCATTTT. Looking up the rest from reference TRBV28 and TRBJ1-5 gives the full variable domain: DVKVTQSSRYLVKRTGEKVFLECVQDMDHENMFWYRQDPGLGLRLIYFSYDVKMKEKGDIPEGYSVSREKKERFSLILESASTNQTSMYLCASRDSFYSNQPQHFGDGTRLSIL.

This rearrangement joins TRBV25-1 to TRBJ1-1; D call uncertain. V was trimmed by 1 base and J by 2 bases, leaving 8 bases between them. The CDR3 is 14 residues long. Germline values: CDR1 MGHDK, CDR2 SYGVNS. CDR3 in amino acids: CASSELRENTEAFF. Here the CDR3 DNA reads TGTGCCAGCAGTGAATTGAGGGAAAACACTGAAGCTTTCTTT.

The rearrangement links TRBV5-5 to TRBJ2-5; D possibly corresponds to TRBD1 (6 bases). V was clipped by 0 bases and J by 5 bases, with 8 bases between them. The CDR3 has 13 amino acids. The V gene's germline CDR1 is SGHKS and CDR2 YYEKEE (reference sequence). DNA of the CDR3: TGTGCCAGCAGCTTGGCAGGGGTGGAGACCCAGTACTTC. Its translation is CASSLAGVETQYF.

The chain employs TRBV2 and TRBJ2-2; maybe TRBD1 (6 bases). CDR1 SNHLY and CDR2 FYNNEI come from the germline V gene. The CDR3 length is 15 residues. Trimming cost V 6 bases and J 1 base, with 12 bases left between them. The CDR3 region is CASRPGQKNTGELFF. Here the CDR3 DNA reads TGTGCCAGCAGGCCGGGACAAAAGAACACCGGGGAGCTGTTTTTT.

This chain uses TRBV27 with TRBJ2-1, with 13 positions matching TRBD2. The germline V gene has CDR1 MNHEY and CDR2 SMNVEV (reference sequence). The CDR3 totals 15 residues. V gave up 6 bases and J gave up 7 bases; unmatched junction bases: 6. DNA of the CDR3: TGTGCCAGCAGCCTGACTAGCGGGAGGTCGAATGAGCAGTTCTTC. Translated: CASSLTSGRSNEQFF.